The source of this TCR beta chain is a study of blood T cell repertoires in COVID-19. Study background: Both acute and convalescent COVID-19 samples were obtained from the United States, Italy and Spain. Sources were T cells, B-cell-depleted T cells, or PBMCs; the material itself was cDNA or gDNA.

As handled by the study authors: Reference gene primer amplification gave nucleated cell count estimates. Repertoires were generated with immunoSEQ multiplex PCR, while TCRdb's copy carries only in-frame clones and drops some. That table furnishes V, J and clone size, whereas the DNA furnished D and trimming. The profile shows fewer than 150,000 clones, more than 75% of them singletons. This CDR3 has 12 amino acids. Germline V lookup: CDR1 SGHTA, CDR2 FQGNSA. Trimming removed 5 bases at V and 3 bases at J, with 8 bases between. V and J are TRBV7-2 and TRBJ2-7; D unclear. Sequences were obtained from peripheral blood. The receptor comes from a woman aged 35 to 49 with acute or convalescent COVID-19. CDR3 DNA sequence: TGTGCCAGCAGCCATTACAGCTACGAGCAGTACTTC. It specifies CASSHYSYEQYF.